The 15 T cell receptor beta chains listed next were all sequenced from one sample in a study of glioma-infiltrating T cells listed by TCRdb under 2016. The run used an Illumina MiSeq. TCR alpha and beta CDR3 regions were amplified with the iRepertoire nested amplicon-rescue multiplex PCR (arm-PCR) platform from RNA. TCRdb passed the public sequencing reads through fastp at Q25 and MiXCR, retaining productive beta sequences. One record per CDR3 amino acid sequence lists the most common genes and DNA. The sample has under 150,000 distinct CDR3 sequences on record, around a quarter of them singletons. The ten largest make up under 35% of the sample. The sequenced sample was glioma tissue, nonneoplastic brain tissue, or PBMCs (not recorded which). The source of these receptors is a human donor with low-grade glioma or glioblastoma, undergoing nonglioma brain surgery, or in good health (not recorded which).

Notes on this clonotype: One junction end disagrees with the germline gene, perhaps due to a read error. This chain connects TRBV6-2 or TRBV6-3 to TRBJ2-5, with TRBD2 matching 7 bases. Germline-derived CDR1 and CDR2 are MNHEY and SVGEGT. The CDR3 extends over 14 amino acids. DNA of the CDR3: TGTGCCAGCAATTACTACGGGGGGAACGAGACCCAGTACTTC. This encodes CASNYYGGNETQYF.

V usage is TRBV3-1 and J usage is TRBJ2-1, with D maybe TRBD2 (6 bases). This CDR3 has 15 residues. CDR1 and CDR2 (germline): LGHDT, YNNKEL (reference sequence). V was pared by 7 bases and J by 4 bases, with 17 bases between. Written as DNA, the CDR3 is TGTGCCAGCACTCAGGGCGGGACGGATTACAATGAGCAGTTCTTC. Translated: CASTQGGTDYNEQFF.

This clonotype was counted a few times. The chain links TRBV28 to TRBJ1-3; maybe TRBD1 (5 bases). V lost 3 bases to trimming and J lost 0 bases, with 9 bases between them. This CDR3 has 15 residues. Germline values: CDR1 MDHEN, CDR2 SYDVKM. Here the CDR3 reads CASSFQGSSGNTIYF. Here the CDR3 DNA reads TGTGCCAGCAGTTTTCAGGGTAGCTCTGGAAACACCATATATTTT.

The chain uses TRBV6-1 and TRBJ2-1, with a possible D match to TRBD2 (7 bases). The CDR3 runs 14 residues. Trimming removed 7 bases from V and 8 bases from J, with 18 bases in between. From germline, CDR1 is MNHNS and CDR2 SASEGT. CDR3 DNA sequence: TGTGCCAGCACGGTGGGGGGGCGTCCCGATGAGCAGTTCTTC. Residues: CASTVGGRPDEQFF.

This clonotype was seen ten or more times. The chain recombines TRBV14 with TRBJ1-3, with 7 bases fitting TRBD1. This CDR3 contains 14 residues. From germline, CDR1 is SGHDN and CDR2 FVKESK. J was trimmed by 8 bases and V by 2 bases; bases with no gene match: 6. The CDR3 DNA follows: TGTGCCAGCAGCCAAAGACAGGGCCAGGACACCATATATTTT. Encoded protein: CASSQRQGQDTIYF.

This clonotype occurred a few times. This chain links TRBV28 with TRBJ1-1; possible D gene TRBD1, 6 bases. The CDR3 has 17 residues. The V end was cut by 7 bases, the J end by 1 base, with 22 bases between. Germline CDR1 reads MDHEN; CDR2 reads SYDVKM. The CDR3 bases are TGTGCCAGCACTATCCATCGGGGGCGCCACTCGAACACTGAAGCTTTCTTT. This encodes CASTIHRGRHSNTEAFF.

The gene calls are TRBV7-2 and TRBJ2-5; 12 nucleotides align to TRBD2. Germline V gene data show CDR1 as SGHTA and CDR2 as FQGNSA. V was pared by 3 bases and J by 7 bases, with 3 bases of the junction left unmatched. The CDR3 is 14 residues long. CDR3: CASSFPSGGGTQYF. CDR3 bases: TGTGCCAGCAGCTTCCCTAGCGGGGGGGGGACCCAGTACTTC.

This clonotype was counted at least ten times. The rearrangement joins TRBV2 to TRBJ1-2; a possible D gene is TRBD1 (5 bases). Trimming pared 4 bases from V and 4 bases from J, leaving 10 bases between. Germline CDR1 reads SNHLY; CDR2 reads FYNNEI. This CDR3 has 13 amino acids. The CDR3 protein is CASSVRQFYGYTF. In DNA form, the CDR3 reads TGTGCCAGCAGTGTAAGACAGTTCTATGGCTACACCTTC.

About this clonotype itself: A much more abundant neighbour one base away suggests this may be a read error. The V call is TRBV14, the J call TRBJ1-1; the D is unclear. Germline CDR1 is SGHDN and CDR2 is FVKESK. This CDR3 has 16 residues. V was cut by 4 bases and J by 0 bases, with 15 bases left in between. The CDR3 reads CASSRRGEAMNTEAFF. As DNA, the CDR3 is TGTGCCAGCAGCCGCCGTGGGGAGGCGATGAACACTGAAGCTTTCTTT.

CDR3 nucleotide sequence: TGTGCCAGCAGCTTACTGGGGGCCTACGAGCAGTACGTC. Amino acids: CASSLLGAYEQYV. This chain uses TRBV7-6 with TRBJ2-7; D assignment may be TRBD1 or TRBD2 (5 bases each). Trimming shortened V by 2 bases and J by 2 bases, and 7 bases separated the two germline ends. The CDR3 consists of 13 residues. CDR1 SGHVS and CDR2 FNYEAQ come from the germline V gene.

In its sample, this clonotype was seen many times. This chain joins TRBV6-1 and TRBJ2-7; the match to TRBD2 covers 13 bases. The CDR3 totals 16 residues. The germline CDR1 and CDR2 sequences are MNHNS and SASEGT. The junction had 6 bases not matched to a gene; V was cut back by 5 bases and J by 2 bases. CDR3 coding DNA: TGTGCCAGCAGTTTACGACTAGCGGGGGGCCCCTACGAGCAGTACGTC. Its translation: CASSLRLAGGPYEQYV.

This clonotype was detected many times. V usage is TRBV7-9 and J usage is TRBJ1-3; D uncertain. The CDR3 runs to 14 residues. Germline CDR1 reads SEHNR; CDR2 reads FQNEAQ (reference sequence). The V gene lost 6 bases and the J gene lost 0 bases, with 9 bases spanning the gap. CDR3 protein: CASRPAASGNTIYF. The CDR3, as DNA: TGTGCCAGCAGGCCCGCGGCCTCTGGAAACACCATATATTTT.

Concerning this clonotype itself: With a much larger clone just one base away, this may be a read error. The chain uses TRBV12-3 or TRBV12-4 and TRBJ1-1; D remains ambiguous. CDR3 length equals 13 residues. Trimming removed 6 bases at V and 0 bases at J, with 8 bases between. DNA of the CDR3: TGTGCCAGCAGGCCTGACATGAACACTGAAGCTTTCTTT. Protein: CASRPDMNTEAFF.

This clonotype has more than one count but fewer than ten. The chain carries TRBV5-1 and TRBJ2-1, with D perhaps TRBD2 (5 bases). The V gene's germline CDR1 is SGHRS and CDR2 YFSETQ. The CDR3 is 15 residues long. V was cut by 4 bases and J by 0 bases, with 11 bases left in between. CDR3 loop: CASSGFGGSYNEQFF. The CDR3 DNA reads TGCGCCAGCAGCGGTTTTGGAGGCTCCTACAATGAGCAGTTCTTC.

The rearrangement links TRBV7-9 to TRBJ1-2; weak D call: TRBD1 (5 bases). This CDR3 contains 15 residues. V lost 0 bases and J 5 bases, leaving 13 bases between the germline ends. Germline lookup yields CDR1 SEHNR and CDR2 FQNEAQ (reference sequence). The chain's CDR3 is CASSLARGAGYGYTF. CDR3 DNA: TGTGCCAGCAGCTTAGCCCGAGGGGCCGGATATGGCTACACCTTC.